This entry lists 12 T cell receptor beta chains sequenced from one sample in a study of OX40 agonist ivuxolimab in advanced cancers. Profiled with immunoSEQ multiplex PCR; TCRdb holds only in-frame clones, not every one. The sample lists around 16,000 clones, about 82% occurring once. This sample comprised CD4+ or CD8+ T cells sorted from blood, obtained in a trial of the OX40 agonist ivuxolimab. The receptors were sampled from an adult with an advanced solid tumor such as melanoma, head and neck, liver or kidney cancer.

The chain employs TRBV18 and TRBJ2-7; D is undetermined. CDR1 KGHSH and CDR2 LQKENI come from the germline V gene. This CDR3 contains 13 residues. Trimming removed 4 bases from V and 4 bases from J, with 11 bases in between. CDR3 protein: CASSLSVYYEQYF. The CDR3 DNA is TGTGCCAGCTCACTATCCGTCTATTACGAGCAGTACTTC.

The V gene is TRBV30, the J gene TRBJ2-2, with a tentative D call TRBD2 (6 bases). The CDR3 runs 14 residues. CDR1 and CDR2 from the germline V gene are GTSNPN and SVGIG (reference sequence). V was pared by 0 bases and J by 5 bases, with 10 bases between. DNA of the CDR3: TGTGCCTGGAGTGTAGCTGGGGGGACCGGGGAGCTGTTTTTT. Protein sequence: CAWSVAGGTGELFF.

The CDR3 bases are TGTGCCAGCTCAGTAGAGGCGGGGGAAGATACGCAGTATTTT. Protein sequence: CASSVEAGEDTQYF. V is TRBV18 and J is TRBJ2-3; 7 nucleotides agree with TRBD2. This CDR3 has 14 amino acids. With 5 bases clipped from V and 5 bases from J, the junction kept 7 bases outside the gene matches. Germline CDR1 reads KGHSH; CDR2 reads LQKENI.

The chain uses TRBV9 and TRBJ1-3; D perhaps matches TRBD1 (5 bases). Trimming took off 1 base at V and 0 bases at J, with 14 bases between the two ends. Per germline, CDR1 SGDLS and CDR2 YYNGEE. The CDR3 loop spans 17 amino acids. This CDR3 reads CASSVRGRDLSGNTIYF. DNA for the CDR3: TGTGCCAGCAGCGTAAGGGGCAGAGATCTCTCTGGAAACACCATATATTTT.

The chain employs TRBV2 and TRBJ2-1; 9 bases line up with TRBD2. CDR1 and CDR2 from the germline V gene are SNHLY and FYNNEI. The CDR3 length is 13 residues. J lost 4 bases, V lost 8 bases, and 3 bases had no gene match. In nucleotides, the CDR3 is TGTGCCAGCGGACTAGCGTTTTACAATGAGCAGTTCTTC. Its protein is CASGLAFYNEQFF.

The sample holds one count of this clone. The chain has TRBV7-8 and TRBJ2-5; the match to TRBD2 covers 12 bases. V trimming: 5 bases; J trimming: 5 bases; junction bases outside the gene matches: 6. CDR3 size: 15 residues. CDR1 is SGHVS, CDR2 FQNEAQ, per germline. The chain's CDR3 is CASSPLAGGTETQYF. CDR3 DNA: TGTGCCAGCAGCCCTCTAGCGGGAGGGACGGAGACCCAGTACTTC.

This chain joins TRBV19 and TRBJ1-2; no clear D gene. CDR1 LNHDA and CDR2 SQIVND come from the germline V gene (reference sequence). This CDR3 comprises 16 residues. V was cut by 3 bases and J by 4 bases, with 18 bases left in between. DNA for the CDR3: TGTGCCAGTAGTATCGAGGGTCCTCCCAACCGCTATGGCTACACCTTC. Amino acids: CASSIEGPPNRYGYTF.

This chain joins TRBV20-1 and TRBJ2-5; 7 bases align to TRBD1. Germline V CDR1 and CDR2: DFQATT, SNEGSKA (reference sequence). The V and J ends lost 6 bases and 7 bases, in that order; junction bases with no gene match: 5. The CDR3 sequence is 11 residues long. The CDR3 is CSARGPGTQYF. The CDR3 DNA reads TGCAGTGCAAGGGGGCCAGGGACCCAGTACTTC.

The CDR3 here is CASSAYSSRSYNEQFF. CDR3 DNA sequence: TGTGCCAGCAGTGCGTACAGTTCCCGCTCCTACAATGAGCAGTTCTTC. The chain uses TRBV25-1 and TRBJ2-1; D gene uncertain. From germline, CDR1 is MGHDK and CDR2 SYGVNS. The CDR3 is 16 amino acids. V was trimmed by 4 bases and J by 0 bases, leaving 13 bases between them.

CDR3 nucleotide sequence: TGTGCCAGCAGCTTAGTAGGGTTGGATGAAAAACTGTTTTTT. Encoded protein: CASSLVGLDEKLFF. The V and J genes are TRBV13 and TRBJ1-4; D is ambiguous. Germline V gene sequence: CDR1 PRHDT, CDR2 FYEKMQ (reference sequence). This CDR3 has 14 residues. The V gene lost 1 base and the J gene lost 6 bases, with 9 bases spanning the gap.

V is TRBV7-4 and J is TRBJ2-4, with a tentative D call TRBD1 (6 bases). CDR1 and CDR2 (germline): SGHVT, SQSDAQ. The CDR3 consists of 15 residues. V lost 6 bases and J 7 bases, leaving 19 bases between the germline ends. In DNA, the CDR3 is TGTGCCAGCAGACCCAAACAGGGTCTAGGCAACATTCAGTACTTC. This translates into CASRPKQGLGNIQYF.

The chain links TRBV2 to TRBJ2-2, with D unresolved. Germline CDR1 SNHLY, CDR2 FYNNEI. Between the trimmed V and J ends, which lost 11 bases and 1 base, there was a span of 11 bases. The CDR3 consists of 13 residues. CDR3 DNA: TGTGCCTCAGCCGGAGAGAACACCGGGGAGCTGTTTTTT. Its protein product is CASAGENTGELFF.